One and the same sample provided the 24 T cell receptor beta chains below, sequenced in a study of shared clonotypes between healthy human individuals. Sequencing was performed with immunoSEQ multiplex PCR; in TCRdb, only in-frame clones are kept and a portion is missing. The sample contains around 980,000 clones, more than 75% of which appear only once. Sample: memory CD4+ T cells from PBMCs. Specified subset: CD45RA-negative fraction. Receptors were obtained from a man aged 18-30 years in good health. Some clones in this sample may be carry-over from other donors' samples.

As for this clone: A read error is possible here, since a much larger clone lies one base away. This chain links TRBV7-6 with TRBJ1-3; D not certain. This CDR3 has 12 amino acids. V was trimmed by 7 bases and J by 0 bases, leaving 4 bases between them. Germline values: CDR1 SGHVS, CDR2 FNYEAQ. The CDR3 DNA follows: TGTGCCAGCATCGGCTCTGGAAACACCATATATTTT. Protein product: CASIGSGNTIYF.

The J gene is TRBJ1-2, the V gene TRBV28; D is perhaps TRBD1 (5 bases). From germline, CDR1 is MDHEN and CDR2 SYDVKM. The CDR3 sequence is 16 residues long. Trimming took off 1 base at V and 5 bases at J, with 17 bases between the two ends. The CDR3 nucleotides are TGTGCCAGCAGTTTATCCCGCGGAGCAGGGTCATATGGCTACACCTTC. Protein product: CASSLSRGAGSYGYTF.

This chain joins TRBV4-1 and TRBJ2-5; 8 positions match TRBD2. In germline, CDR1 is MGHRA, CDR2 YSYEKL. The CDR3 consists of 15 residues. The V gene end was trimmed by 8 bases and the J gene end by 3 bases; junction bases not matched to a gene: 11. The CDR3 loop reads CASSESGSAKETQYF. CDR3 sequence (DNA): TGCGCCAGCTCTGAGAGCGGGAGCGCTAAAGAGACCCAGTACTTC.

This clone was observed a handful of times. The chain joins TRBV9 to TRBJ1-1, with D possibly matching TRBD1 (5 bases). With 0 bases removed from V and 12 bases from J, the gap between germline ends came to 12 bases. This CDR3 has 12 residues. Germline V gives CDR1 SGDLS, CDR2 YYNGEE. DNA for the CDR3: TGTGCCAGCAGCGTAGTGGAGGGACTTCCTTTCTTT. Translated, it gives CASSVVEGLPFF.

The chain recombines TRBV19 with TRBJ2-3; 8 nucleotides agree with TRBD1. Germline V lookup: CDR1 LNHDA, CDR2 SQIVND (reference sequence). V dropped 5 bases and J dropped 5; count of bases not matched to a gene: 6. CDR3 size: 14 residues. The CDR3 sequence is CASSWQGAEDTQYF. Here the CDR3 DNA reads TGTGCCAGTAGTTGGCAGGGGGCGGAAGATACGCAGTATTTT.

Details on this clone: The identical CDR3 is also encoded by other nucleotide sequences in the sample. V gene TRBV5-1 combines with J gene TRBJ1-4; D unresolved. The germline gives CDR1 SGHRS, CDR2 YFSETQ. V shed 5 bases and J shed 0 bases, with 8 bases lying between them. The CDR3 spans 14 residues. In nucleotides, the CDR3 is TGCGCCAGCAGGGGTGGGGCAACTAATGAAAAACTGTTTTTT. Its translation: CASRGGATNEKLFF.

This clone was counted at least ten times. The same CDR3 also results from other DNA sequences found in this sample. The chain joins TRBV29-1 to TRBJ1-1; 8 positions agree with TRBD1. Looked up from germline, CDR1 is SQVTM and CDR2 is ANQGSEA. The length of the CDR3 is 14 residues. J gave up 0 bases and V 4 bases, and 4 bases lay outside the gene matches. CDR3 residues: CSVAGDRLNTEAFF. The CDR3 DNA follows: TGCAGCGTTGCGGGGGACAGGCTGAACACTGAAGCTTTCTTT.

The rearrangement joins TRBV27 to TRBJ2-7; weak D call: TRBD2 (5 bases). Trimming took 8 bases from V and 1 from J, leaving 15 bases between them. CDR3 size: 14 residues. CDR1 is MNHEY, CDR2 SMNVEV, per germline (reference sequence). The CDR3 loop reads CASGGWTSSYEQYF. The CDR3, as DNA: TGTGCCAGCGGAGGATGGACCTCTTCCTACGAGCAGTACTTC.

The J gene is TRBJ2-1, the V gene TRBV18, with 8 nucleotides matching TRBD1. V lost 4 bases and J lost 7; bases outside the gene matches: 6. From germline, CDR1 is KGHSH and CDR2 LQKENI. The CDR3 extends over 14 amino acids. CDR3 in amino acids: CASSRDRGMNEQFF. In DNA, the CDR3 is TGTGCCAGCTCACGAGACAGGGGAATGAATGAGCAGTTCTTC.

The V and J genes are TRBV7-9 and TRBJ1-5; possible D gene TRBD1, 5 bases. The CDR3 spans 14 residues. Trimming stripped 3 bases from V and 3 bases from J, with 9 bases between. Germline V gives CDR1 SEHNR, CDR2 FQNEAQ (reference sequence). CDR3 protein: CASSFGADNQPQHF. DNA for the CDR3: TGTGCCAGCAGCTTTGGGGCAGACAATCAGCCCCAGCATTTT.

This clone showed up many times. The chain employs TRBV5-1 and TRBJ1-1, with 7 bases lining up with TRBD1. CDR3 length: 14 amino acids. J gave up 7 bases and V 3 bases, and 9 bases lay outside the gene matches. In germline, CDR1 is SGHRS, CDR2 YFSETQ. CDR3 nucleotide sequence: TGCGCCAGCAGCTCCGGGACAGCTCTTAATGAAGCTTTCTTT. Its translation: CASSSGTALNEAFF. The whole variable domain, filled in from reference TRBV5-1 and TRBJ1-1, reads KAGVTQTPRYLIKTRGQQVTLSCSPISGHRSVSWYQQTPGQGLQFLFEYFSETQRNKGNFPGRFSGRQFSNSRSEMNVSTLELGDSALYLCASSSGTALNEAFFGQGTRLTVV.

This chain links TRBV29-1 with TRBJ2-5, with D tentatively TRBD2 (6 bases). CDR1 is SQVTM, CDR2 ANQGSEA, per germline. Trimming pared 7 bases from V and 7 bases from J, leaving 13 bases between. This CDR3 is 11 amino acids long. The CDR3 DNA reads as TGCAGCGCCGACACGGAGGGGACCCAGTACTTC. Protein sequence: CSADTEGTQYF.

The chain combines TRBV29-1 with TRBJ2-2; TRBD2 is a possible D gene (6 bases). The CDR3 totals 14 residues. V lost 7 bases and J lost 5, with 17 bases in between. Germline assignment: CDR1 SQVTM and CDR2 ANQGSEA. The CDR3 DNA sequence: TGCAGCGCGGACGGAGGGCGTGGAACCGGGGAGCTGTTTTTT. As protein: CSADGGRGTGELFF.

The chain uses TRBV11-2 and TRBJ1-5; TRBD1 agrees at 8 bases. The J segment lost 7 bases and the V segment lost 5 bases, leaving 10 bases of the junction unmatched. The CDR3 runs 15 residues. The germline V gene encodes CDR1 SGHAT and CDR2 FQNNGV. This CDR3 reads CASSASTGGMQPQHF. The CDR3 DNA sequence: TGTGCCAGCAGCGCCAGTACAGGGGGTATGCAGCCCCAGCATTTT. Supplemented by reference TRBV11-2 and TRBJ1-5, the full variable domain reads EAGVAQSPRYKIIEKRQSVAFWCNPISGHATLYWYQQILGQGPKLLIQFQNNGVVDDSQLPKDRFSAERLKGVDSTLKIQPAKLEDSAVYLCASSASTGGMQPQHFGDGTRLSIL.

This chain connects TRBV5-5 to TRBJ1-5, with 7 bases identical to TRBD1. Losses at the gene ends were 1 base for V and 4 bases for J; bases not matched to a gene: 2. Per the germline V gene, CDR1 is SGHKS and CDR2 is YYEKEE (reference sequence). This CDR3 spans 14 amino acids. Written as DNA, the CDR3 is TGTGCCAGCAGCTTGTACAGGGGAAATCAGCCCCAGCATTTT. It translates to CASSLYRGNQPQHF.

V is TRBV4-1 and J is TRBJ2-5; D remains unclear. This CDR3 comprises 16 residues. Germline CDR1 is MGHRA and CDR2 is YSYEKL. Trimming cost V 6 bases and J 2 bases, with 19 bases left between them. CDR3 protein: CASSHIGDVAQETQYF. DNA of the CDR3: TGCGCCAGCAGTCACATTGGCGATGTCGCACAAGAGACCCAGTACTTC.

A remark on this clone: Other DNA sequences within the sample encode an identical CDR3. V gene TRBV19 combines with J gene TRBJ1-2, with D unresolved. V shed 3 bases and J shed 4 bases, with 3 bases lying between them. Germline V gives CDR1 LNHDA, CDR2 SQIVND (reference sequence). The CDR3 contains 11 residues. DNA of the CDR3: TGTGCCAGTAGTATGGCCTATGGCTACACCTTC. Residues: CASSMAYGYTF.

The chain couples TRBV6-5 to TRBJ1-2; TRBD1 matches at 7 bases. J lost 3 bases, V lost 0 bases, and 1 base had no gene match. The germline V gene encodes CDR1 MNHEY and CDR2 SVGAGI. The CDR3 is 14 amino acids. The DNA for the CDR3 is TGTGCCAGCAGTTACTCGGGACAGTACTATGGCTACACCTTC. It encodes CASSYSGQYYGYTF.

The genes are TRBV27 and TRBJ2-7; 14 bases agree with TRBD2. The CDR3 sequence is 15 residues long. Germline trimming cut 7 bases from V and 7 bases from J; bases unmatched to any gene: 9. Germline CDR1 and CDR2: MNHEY and SMNVEV (reference sequence). The CDR3 DNA reads TGTGCCAGCACCCCCCTGGGACTAGCGGGAGCAGAGCAGTACTTC. Protein: CASTPLGLAGAEQYF.

CDR3 protein: CAISRGGGQPQHF. Here the CDR3 DNA reads TGTGCCATCAGTCGCGGGGGGGGTCAGCCCCAGCATTTT. The chain carries TRBV10-3 and TRBJ1-5; D is possibly TRBD1 (5 bases). CDR1 ENHRY and CDR2 SYGVKD come from the germline V gene. Trimming removed 5 bases from V and 6 bases from J, with 11 bases in between. CDR3 size: 13 residues.

The CDR3 reads CASSPNVPFVTYEQYF. The CDR3 DNA follows: TGTGCCAGCAGCCCAAATGTCCCCTTCGTCACCTACGAGCAGTACTTC. This chain uses TRBV11-2 with TRBJ2-7; D gene ambiguous. CDR1 is SGHAT and CDR2 is FQNNGV in the germline V gene. The CDR3 runs 16 residues. The V end was cut by 5 bases, the J end by 2 bases, with 19 bases between.

The chain's CDR3 is CASSLRGGSSYNEQFF. CDR3 in DNA: TGTGCCAGCAGCCTAAGAGGCGGATCTTCCTACAATGAGCAGTTCTTC. V usage is TRBV11-3 and J usage is TRBJ2-1, with D unclear. The germline gives CDR1 SGHNT, CDR2 YENEEA. CDR3 length: 16 amino acids. The V end was cut by 5 bases, the J end by 1 base, with 15 bases between.

The chain joins TRBV29-1 to TRBJ2-7; D gene unclear. The CDR3 runs to 13 residues. Trimming stripped 7 bases from V and 2 bases from J, with 15 bases between. The germline gives CDR1 SQVTM, CDR2 ANQGSEA. CDR3 nucleotides: TGCAGCGCCGAATCTCTCCCTACCTACGAGCAGTACTTC. Translated: CSAESLPTYEQYF.

On this clone: The sample has other DNA sequences that encode this CDR3 too. The CDR3 DNA is TGTGCCAGCAGCTTTCCAGGGGGCGCGGAATATGGCTACACCTTC. Protein product: CASSFPGGAEYGYTF. J is TRBJ1-2 and V is TRBV5-4, with 8 nucleotides matching TRBD1. The CDR3 spans 15 residues. The trim removed 2 bases at V and 5 bases at J, leaving 8 bases unmatched. Germline loops: CDR1 SGHNT, CDR2 YYREEE (reference sequence).